The 16 T cell receptor beta chains reported below all come from one sample, sequenced in a study of cytomegalovirus exposure and HLA in healthy donors. 60 Vbeta and 13 Jbeta primers were used in PCR. Here immunoSEQ multiplex PCR was the method, and the copy in TCRdb shows in-frame clones only, minus some. This repertoire shows around 150,000 clones, just over 75% found once; its top ten account for 1%. Sequencing was carried out using PBMCs. These receptor sequences come from a woman aged 40-49 years in good health and CMV-seronegative.

The chain carries TRBV28 and TRBJ2-3, with 8 bases identical to TRBD1. The trim removed 9 bases at V and 1 base at J, leaving 6 bases unmatched. CDR1 and CDR2 (germline): MDHEN, SYDVKM. There are 14 residues in the CDR3. The CDR3: CASGQGGGTDTQYF. CDR3 DNA: TGTGCCAGTGGACAGGGTGGGGGCACAGATACGCAGTATTTT.

CDR3 DNA sequence: TGTGCCAGCAATCAGGGGGTCTACGAGCAGTACTTC. This codes for CASNQGVYEQYF. The chain has TRBV6-6 and TRBJ2-7, with 7 bases lining up with TRBD1. The CDR3 has 12 amino acids. Trimming at V came to 7 bases and at J to 3 bases, leaving 3 bases not matched to a gene. Germline assignment: CDR1 MNHNY and CDR2 SVGAGI (reference sequence).

This clone was counted a few times. V gene TRBV5-1 combines with J gene TRBJ2-1; TRBD2 matches at 10 bases. The CDR3 length is 13 residues. Germline values: CDR1 SGHRS, CDR2 YFSETQ. V gave up 7 bases and J gave up 9 bases; unmatched junction bases: 7. CDR3 nucleotide sequence: TGCGCCAGCGGAGCTAGCGGGAGAGGTGAGCAGTTCTTC. Amino acids: CASGASGRGEQFF.

J is TRBJ1-3 and V is TRBV29-1; 8 positions agree with TRBD1. V gave up 7 bases and J gave up 10 bases; unmatched junction bases: 6. This CDR3 spans 11 amino acids. The germline V gene has CDR1 SQVTM and CDR2 ANQGSEA. The CDR3: CSGSTGGTIYF. The CDR3 region has the DNA TGCAGCGGGAGTACAGGGGGGACCATATATTTT.

The chain combines TRBV2 with TRBJ2-3; no definite D call. V was shortened by 6 bases and J by 6 bases, with 10 bases between the two germline ends. Per germline, CDR1 SNHLY and CDR2 FYNNEI. This CDR3 is built from 12 residues. CDR3 region: CASSSLQDTQYF. The CDR3 DNA reads TGTGCCAGCAGCTCGCTTCAGGATACGCAGTATTTT. Supplemented by reference TRBV2 and TRBJ2-3, the full variable domain reads EPEVTQTPSHQVTQMGQEVILRCVPISNHLYFYWYRQILGQKVEFLVSFYNNEISEKSEIFDDQFSVERPDGSNFTLKIRSTKLEDSAMYFCASSSLQDTQYFGPGTRLTVL.

The rearrangement uses TRBV6-6 and TRBJ2-5; D unresolved. The length of the CDR3 is 13 residues. Trimming shortened V by 0 bases and J by 7 bases, and 9 bases separated the two germline ends. The germline CDR1 and CDR2 sequences are MNHNY and SVGAGI (reference sequence). CDR3 DNA sequence: TGTGCCAGCAGTTACTCGGATAGAGGGACCCAGTACTTC. Protein: CASSYSDRGTQYF.

The chain has TRBV5-4 and TRBJ2-7, with TRBD1 matching over 7 bases. The CDR3 is 14 residues long. CDR1 and CDR2 from the germline V gene are SGHNT and YYREEE (reference sequence). V gave up 0 bases and J gave up 5 bases; unmatched junction bases: 5. CDR3 amino acids: CASSLAIQGDEQYF. CDR3 DNA: TGTGCCAGCAGCTTGGCCATTCAGGGGGACGAGCAGTACTTC.

The chain couples TRBV5-1 to TRBJ1-1; D might be TRBD1 (5 bases). The length of the CDR3 is 14 residues. Deletions cut 1 base from V and 0 bases from J, with 7 bases between. Germline V gives CDR1 SGHRS, CDR2 YFSETQ. The DNA for the CDR3 is TGCGCCAGCAGCTTGTGGGGGGTGAACACTGAAGCTTTCTTT. Its protein product is CASSLWGVNTEAFF. Based on the CDR3 plus reference TRBV5-1 and TRBJ1-1, the full variable domain is KAGVTQTPRYLIKTRGQQVTLSCSPISGHRSVSWYQQTPGQGLQFLFEYFSETQRNKGNFPGRFSGRQFSNSRSEMNVSTLELGDSALYLCASSLWGVNTEAFFGQGTRLTVV.

This clone appeared a few times. The chain's CDR3 is CASSLSLSTVYGYTF. In DNA, the CDR3 is TGTGCCAGCAGTTTATCCCTATCGACAGTATACGGCTACACCTTC. The rearrangement joins TRBV27 to TRBJ1-2; maybe TRBD1 (5 bases). The CDR3 is 15 residues long. Trimming left V 0 bases short and J 8 bases short, with 16 bases between. Per germline, CDR1 MNHEY and CDR2 SMNVEV (reference sequence).

The chain uses TRBV2 and TRBJ1-5; TRBD1 might be the D (6 bases). V lost 6 bases and J lost 0, with 15 bases in between. Germline V gives CDR1 SNHLY, CDR2 FYNNEI. CDR3 length: 16 residues. The CDR3 region is CASRYGTTYSNQPQHF. The CDR3 DNA reads as TGTGCCAGCAGGTATGGGACAACCTATAGCAATCAGCCCCAGCATTTT.

V usage is TRBV5-4 and J usage is TRBJ1-1, with D possibly matching TRBD1 (6 bases). CDR1 SGHNT and CDR2 YYREEE come from the germline V gene (reference sequence). The CDR3 totals 16 residues. The V gene lost 1 base and the J gene lost 0 bases, with 13 bases spanning the gap. Written as DNA, the CDR3 is TGTGCCAGCAGCTTGCGGGGGGGCGGTATGAACACTGAAGCTTTCTTT. Translation gives CASSLRGGGMNTEAFF.

This clone was observed a few times. The chain carries TRBV27 and TRBJ1-1, with TRBD1 identical over 8 bases. There are 13 residues in the CDR3. Germline assignment: CDR1 MNHEY and CDR2 SMNVEV (reference sequence). V dropped 0 bases and J dropped 8; count of bases not matched to a gene: 2. The CDR3 loop reads CASSLSGTGEAFF. The CDR3 region has the DNA TGTGCCAGCAGTTTATCGGGGACAGGAGAAGCTTTCTTT.

This chain links TRBV7-2 with TRBJ2-2, with 7 positions matching TRBD1. In germline, CDR1 is SGHTA, CDR2 FQGNSA. The CDR3 covers 15 residues. Trimming at V came to 5 bases and at J to 1 base, leaving 4 bases not matched to a gene. Written as DNA, the CDR3 is TGTGCCAGCAGCCCCTGGACAGGGAACACCGGGGAGCTGTTTTTT. This codes for CASSPWTGNTGELFF.

The sample holds one count of this clone. V gene TRBV28 combines with J gene TRBJ1-3; D remains unclear. Germline V gene lookup returns CDR1 MDHEN and CDR2 SYDVKM. The CDR3 has 14 amino acids. V gave up 2 bases and J gave up 3 bases, with 8 bases separating them. CDR3 bases: TGTGCCAGCAGTTTACACAGCGGTGGAAACACCATATATTTT. Translated: CASSLHSGGNTIYF.

V gene TRBV11-3 combines with J gene TRBJ2-1; 7 nucleotides agree with TRBD2. Germline V lookup: CDR1 SGHNT, CDR2 YENEEA. The CDR3 is 14 residues long. V was clipped by 0 bases and J by 10 bases; unmatched bases: 6. The CDR3 here is CASSLDLTAGEQFF. The CDR3 DNA reads as TGTGCCAGCAGCTTAGATCTAACAGCGGGAGAGCAGTTCTTC.

The rearrangement joins TRBV7-8 to TRBJ2-3; 9 bases align to TRBD2. The CDR3 extends over 18 amino acids. V shed 5 bases and J 4 bases; nucleotides not matched to a gene: 16. CDR1 is SGHVS and CDR2 is FQNEAQ in the germline V gene. The CDR3 loop is CASSPRLAAGGGADTQYF. In DNA form, the CDR3 reads TGTGCCAGCAGCCCAAGACTGGCGGCGGGAGGGGGAGCAGATACGCAGTATTTT.